These T cell receptor beta chains were read from a single sample in a study of blood T cells in healthy people across ages. TCRdb reprocessed the 5' RACE reads with MiXCR, giving one entry per CDR3 protein. The sample holds nearly 800,000 distinct CDR3 sequences, more than 20% seen once. These data were likewise used in another study, on T cells of mothers and their children.

Sample: blood. Every receptor here comes from a boy aged 10-17 years in good health. CDR3s leave out the opening cysteine and the closing phenylalanine or tryptophan.

V gene: TRBV29-1; J gene: TRBJ1-2; CDR3 protein: SAGGSGYGYT
V gene: TRBV20-1; J gene: TRBJ2-7; CDR3 protein: SANGQQSYEQY
V gene: TRBV2; J gene: TRBJ1-1; CDR3 protein: ASSGQGVHMNTEAF
V gene: TRBV4-3; J gene: -; CDR3 protein: ASSQDRWTAGIYEQY
V gene: TRBV3-1; J gene: -; CDR3 protein: ASRFQGYTNNEQF
V gene: TRBV29-1; J gene: TRBJ1-2; CDR3 protein: SVEPTPYGCT
V gene: TRBV28; J gene: TRBJ2-7; CDR3 protein: ASSLYKGQYEQY
V gene: TRBV6-5; J gene: TRBJ2-7; CDR3 protein: ASRDIAMTQY
V gene: TRBV12-3/TRBV12-4; J gene: -; CDR3 protein: ASSTRRGSYEQY
V gene: TRBV20-1; J gene: TRBJ2-7; CDR3 protein: SARPGLAGDEQY
V gene: TRBV7-8; J gene: TRBJ2-3; CDR3 protein: ASSPDRRHSADTQY
V gene: TRBV14; J gene: TRBJ2-4; CDR3 protein: ASSQGHRDIQY
V gene: TRBV29-1; J gene: -; CDR3 protein: SVGRDRSPYEQY
V gene: TRBV9; J gene: TRBJ2-1; CDR3 protein: ASSAYGTSAYNEQF
V gene: TRBV24-1; J gene: TRBJ2-5; CDR3 protein: ATSSTGAKETQY
V gene: TRBV27; J gene: TRBJ2-6; CDR3 protein: ASSSPLAAGANVLT
V gene: TRBV7-2; J gene: TRBJ2-6; CDR3 protein: ASSLEVRHSGANVLT
V gene: TRBV20-1; J gene: TRBJ2-5; CDR3 protein: SARDLRQGQETQY
V gene: TRBV11-3; J gene: TRBJ2-3; CDR3 protein: ASSSLGTSGSTDTQY
V gene: TRBV15; J gene: TRBJ2-1; CDR3 protein: ATSRGVGGSYNEQF
V gene: TRBV5-4; J gene: TRBJ1-1; CDR3 protein: ASSVTGVNTEAF
V gene: TRBV11-2; J gene: -; CDR3 protein: ASSFRVRNNEQF
V gene: TRBV4-3; J gene: TRBJ2-7; CDR3 protein: ASSQVQGAPYEQY
V gene: TRBV25-1; J gene: TRBJ2-2; CDR3 protein: TSSEVRDTGELF
V gene: TRBV29-1; J gene: TRBJ2-3; CDR3 protein: SITGLVADTQY